This record concerns one TCR beta chain sequence. This receptor's antigen is unknown. Nothing much larger sits one base from this clone, and base qualities are not available. These data come from a study of blood T cell repertoires in COVID-19 (dated by TCRdb to about 2020). Looking at the study overall: Samples covering the acute and convalescent phases of COVID-19 were provided by collaborators in the United States, Italy and Spain. The repertoires were released in a freely available public database intended as a resource for research on the immune response to SARS-CoV-2. The prospective study material was composed of cDNA or gDNA derived from T cells, B-cell-depleted T cells, or PBMCs. Deeply sampled blood TCRbeta repertoires from subjects exposed to, actively infected with, or recovered from COVID-19 were included in the dataset. Samples were obtained from the ongoing ImmuneRACE study (first 160 participants) and from 1,000 to 1,500 subjects provided by 6 global collaborators. The sample metadata nearly always contained a de-identified subject ID, COVID-19 status, age in years and sex. Where available, HLA class I and class II types were obtained from metadata supplied by the sample provider rather than from assay-based typing. Study-wide findings and limitations: The amount of clinical and demographic metadata varied by source and participant and was provided uncurated.

TCRbeta CDR3 regions were amplified from genomic DNA using the immunoSEQ Assay, a bias-controlled multiplex PCR. The source study handled its data this way. The number of nucleated cells in each sample was estimated by amplification of reference gene primers within the assay. To quantify the absolute abundance of each unique TCRbeta CDR3 rearrangement, sequence reads were collapsed and filtered. For each sample, productive Simpson clonality was calculated as the square root of Simpson's diversity index over productive rearrangements. TCRdb re-hosts the immuneACCESS table, in-frame sequences only. Its copies lack some clones; in the studies checked, an unresolved V gene accounts for under half of them, and the cause for the rest is not known. D and trimming were read from the DNA, whereas the V and J calls and clone size are those reported in that table. The sample records a few hundred thousand clones, approximately 86% of which are singletons. The ten largest account for 2.5% to 3.5% of the sample.

Collaborating institutions collected whole blood in K2EDTA tubes following their own protocols. For TCRbeta analysis, collaborators shipped samples in one of three forms: frozen whole blood, isolated PBMCs, or DNA extracted from either of those sample types. As encoded in the germline V gene (reference sequence), CDR1 is LNHDA while CDR2 is SQIVND. The V end gives up 7 bases and the J end 3 bases, leaving 4 bases in the junction not matched to a gene. The CDR3 has 13 amino acids, counting the end cysteine and phenylalanine. Just the 39-base CDR3 DNA is kept, in frame starting at base 1. The receptor chain draws on TRBV19 and TRBJ2-3, with TRBD2 matching 7 junction bases. Material for sequencing was peripheral blood. The source of this sequence is a human donor in a cohort sampled during active COVID-19. The CDR3 protein is CASKRGPTDTQYF. DNA sequence: TGTGCCAGTAAGCGGGGACCGACAGATACGCAGTATTTT.